Given below is one TCR beta chain in context. What it binds is unknown. This entry comes from a study of T cell repertoires in cytomegalovirus infection. As for the study in general: Used in the study were CMV epitopes, some recently identified and HLA-C-restricted, others well-studied and HLA-B-restricted. Carrying CMV and the relevant HLA type showed in public TCR beta signatures. Overall study findings and caveats: The cumulative frequency of public TCR beta families identified carriers of CMV plus the relevant HLA.

TCRdb processed the reads anew with MiXCR; each CDR3 protein has one entry. The table records some 43,000 distinct CDR3 sequences, over 20% of them present only once. The CDR3 is 19 amino acids. Germline V gene lookup returns CDR1 SGHTA and CDR2 FQGNSA. V lost 2 bases and J 5 bases, leaving 25 bases between the germline ends. The clonotype originates from a human donor in good health (CMV status not recorded). Some clones in this sample may be carry-over from other donors' samples. The chain recombines TRBV7-2 with TRBJ2-1; weak D call: TRBD2 (6 bases). Sequenced here: CD8+ T cells from cultured PBMCs, sampled from culture after CMV antigen stimulation. CDR3 sequence reads: CASSLSGSPGLELDNEQFF. CDR3 sequence (DNA): TGTGCCAGCAGCTTAAGTGGCTCGCCGGGACTTGAGCTCGACAATGAGCAGTTCTTC. Looking up the rest from reference TRBV7-2 and TRBJ2-1 gives the full variable domain: GAGVSQSPSNKVTEKGKDVELRCDPISGHTALYWYRQSLGQGLEFLIYFQGNSAPDKSGLPSDRFSAERTGGSVSTLTIQRTQQEDSAVYLCASSLSGSPGLELDNEQFFGPGTRLTVL.